In its sample, the clone carrying this T cell receptor beta chain was seen once. This entry comes from a study of siplizumab effects on memory and regulatory T cells. Only in-frame clones appear in the TCRdb table, and some are missing; sequencing was by immunoSEQ multiplex PCR. Of roughly 100,000 clones detected, roughly 90% appear once; the ten largest clones hold about 1.1%. This CDR3 has 13 residues. Trimming cost V 9 bases and J 0 bases, with 11 bases left between them. In germline, CDR1 is SNHLY, CDR2 FYNNEI. The chain has TRBV2 and TRBJ1-1; weak D call: TRBD1 (6 bases). Sequencing was done on a sample of CD4+ T cells sorted from blood. The TCR comes from a human donor in good health. CDR3 bases: TGTGCCAGTCGGACAGAGGTGAACACTGAAGCTTTCTTT. Protein sequence: CASRTEVNTEAFF.